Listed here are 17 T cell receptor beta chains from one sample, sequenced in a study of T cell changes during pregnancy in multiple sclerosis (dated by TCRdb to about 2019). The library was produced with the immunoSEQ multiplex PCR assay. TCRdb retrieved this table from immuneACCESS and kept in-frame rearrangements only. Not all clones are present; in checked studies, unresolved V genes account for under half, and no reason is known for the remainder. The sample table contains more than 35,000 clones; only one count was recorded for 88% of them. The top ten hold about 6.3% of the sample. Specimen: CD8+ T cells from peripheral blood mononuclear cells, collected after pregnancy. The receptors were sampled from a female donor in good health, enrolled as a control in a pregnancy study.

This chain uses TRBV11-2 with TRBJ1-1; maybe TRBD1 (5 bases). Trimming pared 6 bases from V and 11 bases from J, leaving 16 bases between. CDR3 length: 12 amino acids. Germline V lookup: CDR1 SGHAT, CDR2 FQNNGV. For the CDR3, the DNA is TGTGCCAGCAGTATGGGGGGTCCCGGGGCTTTCTTT. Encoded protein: CASSMGGPGAFF. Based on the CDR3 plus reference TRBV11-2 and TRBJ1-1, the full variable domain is EAGVAQSPRYKIIEKRQSVAFWCNPISGHATLYWYQQILGQGPKLLIQFQNNGVVDDSQLPKDRFSAERLKGVDSTLKIQPAKLEDSAVYLCASSMGGPGAFFGQGTRLTVV.

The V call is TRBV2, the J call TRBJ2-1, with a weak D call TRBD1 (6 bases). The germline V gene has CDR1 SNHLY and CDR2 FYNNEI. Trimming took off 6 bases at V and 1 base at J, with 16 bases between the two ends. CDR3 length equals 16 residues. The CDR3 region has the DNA TGTGCCAGCAGAATAATCAGGGGAATTTCCTACAATGAGCAGTTCTTC. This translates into CASRIIRGISYNEQFF.

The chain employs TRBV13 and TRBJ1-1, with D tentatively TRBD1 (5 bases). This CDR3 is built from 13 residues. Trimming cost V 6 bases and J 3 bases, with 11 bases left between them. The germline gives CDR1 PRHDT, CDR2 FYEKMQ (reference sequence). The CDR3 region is CASSPTGYTEAFF. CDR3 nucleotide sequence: TGTGCCAGCAGTCCCACAGGTTACACTGAAGCTTTCTTT.

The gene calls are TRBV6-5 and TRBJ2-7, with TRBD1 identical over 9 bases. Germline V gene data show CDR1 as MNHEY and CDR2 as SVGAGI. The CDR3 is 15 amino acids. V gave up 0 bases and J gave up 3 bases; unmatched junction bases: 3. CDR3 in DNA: TGTGCCAGCAGTTACTCCAGACAGGGGGGCTACGAGCAGTACTTC. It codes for CASSYSRQGGYEQYF.

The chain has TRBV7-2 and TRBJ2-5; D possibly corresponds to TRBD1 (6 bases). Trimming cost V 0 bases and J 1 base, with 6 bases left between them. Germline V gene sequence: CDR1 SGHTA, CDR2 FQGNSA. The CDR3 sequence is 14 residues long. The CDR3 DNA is TGTGCCAGCAGCTTAGCGGGGGCCCAAGAGACCCAGTACTTC. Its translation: CASSLAGAQETQYF.

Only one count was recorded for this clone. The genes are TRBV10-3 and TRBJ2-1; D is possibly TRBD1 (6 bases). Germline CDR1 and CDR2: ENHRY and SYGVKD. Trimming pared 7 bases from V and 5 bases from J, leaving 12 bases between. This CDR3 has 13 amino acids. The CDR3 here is CAIKPGQDNEQFF. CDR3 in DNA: TGTGCCATCAAGCCGGGACAAGACAATGAGCAGTTCTTC.

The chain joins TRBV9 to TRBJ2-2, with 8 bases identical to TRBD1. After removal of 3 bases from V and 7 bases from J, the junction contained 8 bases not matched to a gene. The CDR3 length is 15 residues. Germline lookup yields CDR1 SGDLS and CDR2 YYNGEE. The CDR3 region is CASSESGGAGGELFF. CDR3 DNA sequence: TGTGCCAGCAGCGAATCAGGGGGCGCGGGCGGGGAGCTGTTTTTT.

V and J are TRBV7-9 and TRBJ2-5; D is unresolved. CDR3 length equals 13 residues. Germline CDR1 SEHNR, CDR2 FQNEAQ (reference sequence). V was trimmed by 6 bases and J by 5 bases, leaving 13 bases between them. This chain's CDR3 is CASRPTEMETQYF. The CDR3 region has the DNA TGTGCCAGCAGGCCGACTGAAATGGAGACCCAGTACTTC.

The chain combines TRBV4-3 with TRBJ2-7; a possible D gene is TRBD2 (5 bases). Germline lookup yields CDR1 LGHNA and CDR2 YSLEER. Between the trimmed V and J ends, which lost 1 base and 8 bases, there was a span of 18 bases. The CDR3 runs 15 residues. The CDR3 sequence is CASSQGAKGLSQQYF. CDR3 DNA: TGCGCCAGCAGCCAAGGCGCTAAAGGACTTAGTCAGCAGTACTTC.

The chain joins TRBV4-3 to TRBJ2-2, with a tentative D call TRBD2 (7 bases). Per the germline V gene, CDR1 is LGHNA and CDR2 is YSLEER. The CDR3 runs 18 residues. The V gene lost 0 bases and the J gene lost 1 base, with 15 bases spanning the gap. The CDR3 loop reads CASSQEAGLTGNTGELFF. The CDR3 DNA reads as TGCGCCAGCAGCCAAGAAGCGGGGCTGACAGGGAACACCGGGGAGCTGTTTTTT.

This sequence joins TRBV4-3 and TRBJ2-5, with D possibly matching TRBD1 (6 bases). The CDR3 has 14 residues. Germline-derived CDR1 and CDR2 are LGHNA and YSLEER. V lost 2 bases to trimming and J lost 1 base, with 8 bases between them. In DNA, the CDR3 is TGCGCCAGCAGCCAACAGGGGACCCAAGAGACCCAGTACTTC. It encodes CASSQQGTQETQYF.

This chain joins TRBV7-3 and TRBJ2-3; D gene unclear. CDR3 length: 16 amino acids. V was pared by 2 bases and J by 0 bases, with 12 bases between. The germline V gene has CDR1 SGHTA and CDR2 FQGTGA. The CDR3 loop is CASSLGGGPSTDTQYF. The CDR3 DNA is TGTGCCAGCAGCTTAGGCGGCGGTCCTAGCACAGATACGCAGTATTTT.

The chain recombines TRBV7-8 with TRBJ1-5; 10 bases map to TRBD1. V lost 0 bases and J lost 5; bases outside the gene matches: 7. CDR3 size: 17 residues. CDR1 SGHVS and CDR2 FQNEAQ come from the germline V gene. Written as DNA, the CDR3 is TGTGCCAGCAGCTTAGCTCCGGGACAGGGGAAAGATCAGCCCCAGCATTTT. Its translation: CASSLAPGQGKDQPQHF.

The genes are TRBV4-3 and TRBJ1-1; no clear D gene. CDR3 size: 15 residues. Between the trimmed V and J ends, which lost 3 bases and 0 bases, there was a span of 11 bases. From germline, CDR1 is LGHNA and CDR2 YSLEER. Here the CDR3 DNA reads TGCGCCAGCAGCCAGGCAGGCCACATGAACACTGAAGCTTTCTTT. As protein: CASSQAGHMNTEAFF.

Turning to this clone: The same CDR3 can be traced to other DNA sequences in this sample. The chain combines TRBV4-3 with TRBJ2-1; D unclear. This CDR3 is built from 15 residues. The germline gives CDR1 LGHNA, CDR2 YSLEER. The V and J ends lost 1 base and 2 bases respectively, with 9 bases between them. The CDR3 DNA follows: TGCGCCAGCAGCCAAGGCCGGTCTACCTACAATGAGCAGTTCTTC. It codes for CASSQGRSTYNEQFF.

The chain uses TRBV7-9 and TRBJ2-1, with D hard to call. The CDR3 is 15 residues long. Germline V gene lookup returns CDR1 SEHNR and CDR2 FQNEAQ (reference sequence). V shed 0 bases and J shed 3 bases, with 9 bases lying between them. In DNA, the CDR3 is TGTGCCAGCAGCTTAGCACAGACAATCTACAATGAGCAGTTCTTC. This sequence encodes CASSLAQTIYNEQFF. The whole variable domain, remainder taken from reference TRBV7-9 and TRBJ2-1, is DTGVSQNPRHKITKRGQNVTFRCDPISEHNRLYWYRQTLGQGPEFLTYFQNEAQLEKSRLLSDRFSAERPKGSFSTLEIQRTEQGDSAMYLCASSLAQTIYNEQFFGPGTRLTVL.

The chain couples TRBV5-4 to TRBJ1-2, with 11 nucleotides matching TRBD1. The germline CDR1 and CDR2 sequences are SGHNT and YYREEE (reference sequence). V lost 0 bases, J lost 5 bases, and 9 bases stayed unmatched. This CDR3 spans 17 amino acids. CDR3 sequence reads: CASSLARTGGPLYGYTF. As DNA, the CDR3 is TGTGCCAGCAGCTTGGCGCGGACAGGGGGCCCTTTGTATGGCTACACCTTC.